This T cell receptor (beta chain) was sequenced for a study of blood T cell repertoires in COVID-19 (dated by TCRdb to 2020 to 2021). The study in broad terms: Samples from collaborators originated in the United States, Italy and Spain and spanned both the acute and convalescent phases of COVID-19. The material from the prospective study consisted of cDNA or gDNA derived from T cells, B-cell-depleted T cells, or PBMCs. The dataset comprised deeply sampled blood TCRbeta repertoires from subjects exposed to, actively infected with, or recovered from COVID-19. The repertoires were released in a freely available public database meant as a resource for research on the immune response to SARS-CoV-2. Samples came from the ongoing ImmuneRACE study (first 160 participants) plus 1,254 subjects from 6 global collaborators. A de-identified subject ID, COVID-19 status, age in years and sex were almost always included in the sample metadata. Where available, HLA class I and class II types were obtained from metadata supplied by the sample provider rather than from assay-based typing. Overall study outcomes, separate from this receptor: The quantity of clinical and demographic metadata differed by source and by participant and was supplied without curation.

Participants in the prospective study were enrolled through a virtual design, were aged about 18 to 100 years, and lived in 24 United States geographic areas. To assign participants to cohorts, the prospective study relied on clinical history that participants themselves reported in a screening survey and a study questionnaire. ImmuneRACE Cohort 3 recovered participants were defined by two consecutive negative NP/OP PCR tests, healthcare professional clearance, or symptom resolution. In the prospective study, mobile phlebotomists collected whole blood, serum and a nasopharyngeal or oropharyngeal swab from each participant. Participants in the prospective study had the option to provide additional blood draws and questionnaires over a roughly 2-month period. Before DNA extraction, prospective study blood samples were shipped either frozen or at room temperature. TCRbeta CDR3 regions were amplified from genomic DNA using the immunoSEQ Assay, a bias-controlled multiplex PCR. Per the authors' processing: The number of nucleated cells in each sample was estimated by amplification of reference gene primers within the assay. To quantify the absolute abundance of each unique TCRbeta CDR3 rearrangement, sequence reads were collapsed and filtered. For each sample, productive Simpson clonality was calculated as the square root of Simpson's diversity index across productive rearrangements. TCRdb mirrors the immuneACCESS table, restricted to in-frame sequences. Some clones are absent from its copies; in checked studies, under half trace to an unresolved V gene, and the reason for the others is unknown. The V and J calls and clone size come from that table; D and trimming were worked out from the DNA. This sample has some 460,000 clones in its table, and 87% of those were observed once. The ten top clones hold 0.7% of the sample.

In regard to this clone: Its recognized antigen is unknown. No base quality values were provided; no much bigger clone lies one nucleotide off.

Trimming at the junction amounts to 4 bases on V and 5 bases on J, and the germline ends lie 14 bases apart. From a lookup of the germline V gene, CDR1 and CDR2 are MNHEY and SVGAGI. CDR3 length: 15 amino acids, cysteine to phenylalanine. Just CDR3 DNA is preserved here, 45 bases in frame from base 1. The TCR originated in a woman under 30 who had recovered from COVID-19. The chain is assembled from TRBV6-5 and TRBJ2-2; the D gene identity is not certain. The sequenced material came from PBMCs or T cells enriched from blood (not recorded which). The base sequence is TGTGCCAGCAGTTCCCCCCGCGAGTTTACCGGGGAGCTGTTTTTT. Its protein reads: CASSSPREFTGELFF.